In its sample, the clone carrying this T cell receptor (beta chain) was seen once. The sample comes from a study of T cell changes during pregnancy in multiple sclerosis. This CDR3 is built from 16 residues. Germline V gives CDR1 SGHTA, CDR2 FQGTGA. V lost 4 bases to trimming and J lost 5 bases; unmatched junction nucleotides: 6. Some clones are missing from TCRdb's copy, which holds only in-frame ones; the method was immunoSEQ multiplex PCR. The data show roughly 50,000 clones, with around 94% seen just once and roughly 0.25% held by the top ten. The receptor comes from a female donor with multiple sclerosis, enrolled in a pregnancy study. The starting material was CD4+ T cells from peripheral blood mononuclear cells, obtained in the third trimester of pregnancy. This chain uses TRBV7-3 with TRBJ2-5, with 14 nucleotides matching TRBD2. CDR3 loop: CASSSGGLAGAETQYF. CDR3 DNA sequence: TGTGCCAGCAGCTCGGGGGGACTAGCGGGGGCGGAGACCCAGTACTTC.